The following is a T cell receptor beta chain sequence with its context. Its antigen is currently unknown. The data are from a study of a mutant IDH1 vaccine in newly diagnosed glioma. About the study: The treated population exhibited a male proportion of about 60%, a female proportion of approximately 38%, and a mean age of about 40 years. General observations from the study: Apparently, pseudoprogression bore no relation to changes among the top peripheral T cell clonotypes.

Time point specified: baseline, week 1 (first vaccination visit). Indicated treatment: pre-vaccination baseline after standard-of-care therapy. V lost 3 bases to trimming and J lost 0 bases, with 9 bases between them. CDR1 SGDLS and CDR2 YYNGEE come from the germline V gene. The CDR3 has 15 residues. Profiled with immunoSEQ multiplex PCR; TCRdb holds only in-frame clones, not every one. This sample yields tens of thousands of clones, of which roughly nine tenths are seen a single time; 9.2% belongs to the top ten. Sample: PBMCs, taken from a glioma patient treated with radiotherapy, temozolomide or both. The rearrangement links TRBV9 to TRBJ2-2; D remains ambiguous. The sequence was collected from a man aged 30 to 45 with glioma. The CDR3 spells CASSEGTANTGELFF. As DNA, the CDR3 is TGTGCCAGCAGCGAGGGCACGGCGAACACCGGGGAGCTGTTTTTT.